What follows are 10 T cell receptor beta chains derived from one specimen sequenced in a study of cytomegalovirus exposure and HLA in healthy donors. PCR involved 60 Vbeta and 13 Jbeta primers. This table comes from immunoSEQ multiplex PCR, and its TCRdb copy is limited to in-frame clones, with some not included. The data show 150,000 to 200,000 clones, around 76% seen once. The specimen sequenced was PBMCs. The receptors stem from a female donor in good health and CMV-seronegative.

The V call is TRBV5-8, the J call TRBJ1-2; 8 bases align to TRBD1. After removal of 3 bases from V and 8 bases from J, the junction contained 9 bases not matched to a gene. There are 14 residues in the CDR3. Germline CDR1 SGHTS, CDR2 YDEGEE. The CDR3 sequence is CASSCWTGSCGYTF. CDR3 DNA sequence: TGTGCCAGCAGCTGCTGGACAGGGAGTTGCGGCTACACCTTC.

The V call is TRBV6-1, the J call TRBJ1-1; tentative D call: TRBD1 (5 bases). Germline assignment: CDR1 MNHNS and CDR2 SASEGT. V was trimmed by 2 bases and J by 3 bases, leaving 13 bases between them. CDR3 size: 15 residues. This CDR3 is CASSERQGGDTEAFF. The DNA of the CDR3 is TGTGCCAGCAGTGAAAGGCAGGGCGGTGACACTGAAGCTTTCTTT.

This clone has more than one count but fewer than ten. The genes are TRBV10-1 and TRBJ1-2; D ambiguous. Germline V gene sequence: CDR1 WNHNN, CDR2 SYGVQD (reference sequence). The V end was cut by 3 bases, the J end by 4 bases, with 12 bases between. The CDR3 consists of 14 residues. The CDR3 DNA reads as TGCGCCAGCAGTGACGCGCCCGTAAGCTATGGCTACACCTTC. It codes for CASSDAPVSYGYTF.

The J gene is TRBJ2-5, the V gene TRBV29-1; 8 bases fit TRBD1. The germline V gene encodes CDR1 SQVTM and CDR2 ANQGSEA. The CDR3 is made up of 13 amino acids. Trimming took 7 bases from V and 1 from J; bases not matched to a gene: 5. The DNA for the CDR3 is TGCAGCGAGGGGGGACAGGCCCAAGAGACCCAGTACTTC. Protein product: CSEGGQAQETQYF.

The chain uses TRBV11-3 and TRBJ2-7; 8 bases line up with TRBD1. The germline gives CDR1 SGHNT, CDR2 YENEEA. The length of the CDR3 is 19 residues. V shed 1 base and J 1 base; nucleotides not matched to a gene: 15. The CDR3 region is CASSLVSSGTGMGSYEQYF. The CDR3 bases are TGTGCCAGCAGCTTAGTCTCCTCGGGGACAGGAATGGGTTCCTACGAGCAGTACTTC.

The gene calls are TRBV15 and TRBJ1-6; the D is unclear. V was shortened by 6 bases and J by 0 bases, with 3 bases between the two germline ends. The CDR3 has 13 amino acids. Germline-derived CDR1 and CDR2 are LNHNV and YYDKDF (reference sequence). The CDR3 protein is CATRSSYNSPLHF. The CDR3 DNA reads TGTGCCACCAGGAGCTCCTATAATTCACCCCTCCACTTT.

V and J are TRBV5-1 and TRBJ2-5; 13 bases agree with TRBD2. The J segment lost 1 base and the V segment lost 4 bases, leaving 4 bases of the junction unmatched. The CDR3 totals 16 residues. Germline V gene data show CDR1 as SGHRS and CDR2 as YFSETQ. CDR3: CASSPGLAGAQETQYF. The DNA of the CDR3 is TGCGCCAGCAGCCCTGGACTAGCGGGGGCCCAAGAGACCCAGTACTTC.

This sequence joins TRBV9 and TRBJ2-1; a weak D match, TRBD2 (7 bases). Germline V CDR1 and CDR2: SGDLS, YYNGEE. V lost 0 bases and J lost 3, with 10 bases in between. This CDR3 comprises 15 residues. The CDR3 DNA reads as TGTGCCAGCAGCGTAGAGGGGGGGGTCTACAATGAGCAGTTCTTC. Its protein is CASSVEGGVYNEQFF. The full variable domain, rest sourced from reference TRBV9 and TRBJ2-1, is DSGVTQTPKHLITATGQRVTLRCSPRSGDLSVYWYQQSLDQGLQFLIQYYNGEERAKGNILERFSAQQFPDLHSELNLSSLELGDSALYFCASSVEGGVYNEQFFGPGTRLTVL.

About this clone itself: The junction departs from the called germline gene at one end, perhaps through a read error. The V gene is TRBV27, the J gene TRBJ2-3; 7 bases agree with TRBD2. The CDR3 has 16 amino acids. The germline gives CDR1 MNHEY, CDR2 SMNVEV (reference sequence). CDR3 loop: CASGLYQGGISDTQYF. Written as DNA, the CDR3 is TGTGCCAGCGGTTTATACCAGGGAGGGATTTCGGATACGCAGTATTTT.

The rearrangement uses TRBV5-5 and TRBJ1-1; D may be TRBD1 (6 bases). V dropped 5 bases and J dropped 3 bases, with 14 bases sitting between them. CDR1 is SGHKS, CDR2 YYEKEE, per germline (reference sequence). The CDR3 runs 14 residues. CDR3 residues: CASSPQGWDTEAFF. The CDR3 DNA follows: TGTGCCAGCAGTCCCCAGGGGTGGGACACTGAAGCTTTCTTT.